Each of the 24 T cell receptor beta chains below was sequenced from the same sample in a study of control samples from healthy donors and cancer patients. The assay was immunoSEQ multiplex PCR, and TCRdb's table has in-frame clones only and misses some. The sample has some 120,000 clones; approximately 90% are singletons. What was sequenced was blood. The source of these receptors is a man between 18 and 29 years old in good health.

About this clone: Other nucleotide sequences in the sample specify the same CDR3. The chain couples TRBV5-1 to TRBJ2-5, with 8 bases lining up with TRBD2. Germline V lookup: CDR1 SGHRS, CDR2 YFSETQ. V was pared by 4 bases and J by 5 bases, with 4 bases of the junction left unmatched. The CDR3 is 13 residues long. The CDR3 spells CASSRGGVETQYF. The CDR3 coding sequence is TGCGCCAGCAGCCGGGGGGGGGTTGAGACCCAGTACTTC.

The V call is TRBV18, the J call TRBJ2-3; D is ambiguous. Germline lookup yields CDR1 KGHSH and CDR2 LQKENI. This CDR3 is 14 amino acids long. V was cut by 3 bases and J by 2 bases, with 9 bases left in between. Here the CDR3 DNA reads TGTGCCAGCTCACCTTCTTTCGCCACAGATACGCAGTATTTT. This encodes CASSPSFATDTQYF. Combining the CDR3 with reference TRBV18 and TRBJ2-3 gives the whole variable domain NAGVMQNPRHLVRRRGQEARLRCSPMKGHSHVYWYRQLPEEGLKFMVYLQKENIIDESGMPKERFSAEFPKEGPSILRIQQVVRGDSAAYFCASSPSFATDTQYFGPGTRLTVL.

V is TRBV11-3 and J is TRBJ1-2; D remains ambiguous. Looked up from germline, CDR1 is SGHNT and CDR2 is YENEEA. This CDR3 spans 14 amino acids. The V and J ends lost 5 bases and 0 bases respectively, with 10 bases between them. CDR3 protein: CASSLGRTNYGYTF. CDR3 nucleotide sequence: TGTGCCAGCAGCCTAGGACGGACTAACTATGGCTACACCTTC.

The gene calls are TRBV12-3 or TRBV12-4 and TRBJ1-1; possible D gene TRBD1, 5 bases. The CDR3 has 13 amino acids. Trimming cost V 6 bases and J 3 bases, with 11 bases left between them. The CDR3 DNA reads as TGTGCCAGCAGACCCGGGGCCCACACTGAAGCTTTCTTT. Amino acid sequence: CASRPGAHTEAFF.

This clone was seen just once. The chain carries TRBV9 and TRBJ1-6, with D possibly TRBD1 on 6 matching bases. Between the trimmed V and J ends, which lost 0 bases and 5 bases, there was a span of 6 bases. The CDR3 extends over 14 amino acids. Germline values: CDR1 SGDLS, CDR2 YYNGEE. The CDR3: CASSVGQDNSPLHF. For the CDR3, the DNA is TGTGCCAGCAGCGTAGGACAGGATAATTCACCCCTCCACTTT.

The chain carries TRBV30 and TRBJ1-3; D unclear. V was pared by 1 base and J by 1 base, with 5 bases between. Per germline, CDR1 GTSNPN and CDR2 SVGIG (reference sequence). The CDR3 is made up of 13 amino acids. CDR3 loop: CAWSAESGNTIYF. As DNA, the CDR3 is TGTGCCTGGAGTGCCGAGTCTGGAAACACCATATATTTT.

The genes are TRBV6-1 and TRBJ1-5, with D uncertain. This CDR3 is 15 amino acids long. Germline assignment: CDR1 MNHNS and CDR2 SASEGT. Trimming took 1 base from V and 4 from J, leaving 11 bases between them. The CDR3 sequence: CASSEVGSKNQPQHF. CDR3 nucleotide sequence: TGTGCCAGCAGTGAAGTTGGCAGCAAGAATCAGCCCCAGCATTTT.

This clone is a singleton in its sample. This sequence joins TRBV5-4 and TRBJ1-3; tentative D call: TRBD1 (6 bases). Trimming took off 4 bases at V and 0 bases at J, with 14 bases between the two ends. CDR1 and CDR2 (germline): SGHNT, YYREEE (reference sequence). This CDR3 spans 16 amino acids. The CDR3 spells CASSPGPGASGNTIYF. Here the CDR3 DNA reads TGTGCCAGCAGCCCGGGACCGGGGGCCTCTGGAAACACCATATATTTT.

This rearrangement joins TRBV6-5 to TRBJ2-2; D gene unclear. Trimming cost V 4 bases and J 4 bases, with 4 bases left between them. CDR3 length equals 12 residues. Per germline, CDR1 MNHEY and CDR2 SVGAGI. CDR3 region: CASSFGTGELFF. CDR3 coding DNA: TGTGCCAGCAGTTTTGGCACCGGGGAGCTGTTTTTT.

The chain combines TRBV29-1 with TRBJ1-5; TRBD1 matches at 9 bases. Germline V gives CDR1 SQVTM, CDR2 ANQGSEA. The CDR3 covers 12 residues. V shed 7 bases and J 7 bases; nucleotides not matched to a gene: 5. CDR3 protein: CSAGQGQQPQHF. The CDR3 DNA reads TGCAGCGCGGGACAGGGTCAACAGCCCCAGCATTTT.

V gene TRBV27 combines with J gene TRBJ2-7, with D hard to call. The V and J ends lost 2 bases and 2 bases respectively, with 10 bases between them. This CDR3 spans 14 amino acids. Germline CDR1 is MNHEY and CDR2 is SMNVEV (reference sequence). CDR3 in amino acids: CASSLRTEPYEQYF. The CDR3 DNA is TGTGCCAGCAGTTTACGGACGGAGCCCTACGAGCAGTACTTC.

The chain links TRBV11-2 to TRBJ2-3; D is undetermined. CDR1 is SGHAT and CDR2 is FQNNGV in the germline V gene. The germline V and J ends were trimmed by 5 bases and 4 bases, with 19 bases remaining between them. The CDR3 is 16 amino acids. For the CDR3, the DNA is TGTGCCAGCAGCCCCCTCCGGAAATCTGTTTCAGATACGCAGTATTTT. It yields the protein CASSPLRKSVSDTQYF.

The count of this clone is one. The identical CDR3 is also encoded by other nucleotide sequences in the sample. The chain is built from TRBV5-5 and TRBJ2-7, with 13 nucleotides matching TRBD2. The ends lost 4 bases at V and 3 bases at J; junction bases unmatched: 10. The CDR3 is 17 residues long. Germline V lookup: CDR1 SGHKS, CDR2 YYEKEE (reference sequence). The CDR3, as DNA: TGTGCCAGCAGCAGGGGACTAGCGGGGACCCAACTCTACGAGCAGTACTTC. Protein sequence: CASSRGLAGTQLYEQYF.

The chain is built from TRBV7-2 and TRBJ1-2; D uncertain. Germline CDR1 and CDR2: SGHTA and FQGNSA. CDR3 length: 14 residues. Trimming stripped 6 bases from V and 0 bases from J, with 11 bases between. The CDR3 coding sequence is TGTGCCAGCAGGGGAGGAGGCTCTAACTATGGCTACACCTTC. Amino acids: CASRGGGSNYGYTF.

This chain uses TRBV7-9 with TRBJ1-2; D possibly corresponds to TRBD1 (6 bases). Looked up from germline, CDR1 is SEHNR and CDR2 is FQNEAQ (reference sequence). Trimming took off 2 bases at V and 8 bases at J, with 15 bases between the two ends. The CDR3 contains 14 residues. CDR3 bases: TGTGCCAGCAGCTTAATTGGTACAGGGCTAGGCTACACCTTC. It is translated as CASSLIGTGLGYTF.

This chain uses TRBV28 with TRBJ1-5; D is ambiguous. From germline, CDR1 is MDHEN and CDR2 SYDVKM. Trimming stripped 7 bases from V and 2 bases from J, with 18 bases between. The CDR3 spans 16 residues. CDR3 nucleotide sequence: TGTGCCAGCACTCCTATCGGGGTCTCGGGCAATCAGCCCCAGCATTTT. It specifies CASTPIGVSGNQPQHF.

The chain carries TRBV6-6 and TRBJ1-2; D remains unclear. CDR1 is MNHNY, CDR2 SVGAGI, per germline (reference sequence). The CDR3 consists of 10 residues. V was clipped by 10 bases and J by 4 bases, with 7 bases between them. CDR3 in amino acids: CATRLYGYTF. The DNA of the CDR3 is TGTGCCACGCGGCTCTATGGCTACACCTTC.

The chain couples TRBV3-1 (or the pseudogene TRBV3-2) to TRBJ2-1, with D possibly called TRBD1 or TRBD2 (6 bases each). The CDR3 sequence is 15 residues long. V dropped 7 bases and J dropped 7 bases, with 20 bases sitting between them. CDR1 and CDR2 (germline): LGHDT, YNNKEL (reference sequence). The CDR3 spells CASTDQYTGRNEQFF. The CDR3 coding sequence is TGTGCCAGCACCGACCAATATACAGGGAGGAATGAGCAGTTCTTC.

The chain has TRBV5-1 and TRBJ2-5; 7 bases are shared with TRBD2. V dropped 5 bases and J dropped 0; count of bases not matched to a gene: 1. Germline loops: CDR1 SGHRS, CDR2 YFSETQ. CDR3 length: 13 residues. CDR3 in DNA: TGCGCCAGCAGTAGCGGGTACCAAGAGACCCAGTACTTC. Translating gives CASSSGYQETQYF.

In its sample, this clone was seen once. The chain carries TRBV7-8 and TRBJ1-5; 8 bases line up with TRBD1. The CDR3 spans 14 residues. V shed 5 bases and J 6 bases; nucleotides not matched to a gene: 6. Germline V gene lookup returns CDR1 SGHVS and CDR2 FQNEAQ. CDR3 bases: TGTGCCAGCAGCCTGCAGGGGGCGAGTCAGCCCCAGCATTTT. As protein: CASSLQGASQPQHF.

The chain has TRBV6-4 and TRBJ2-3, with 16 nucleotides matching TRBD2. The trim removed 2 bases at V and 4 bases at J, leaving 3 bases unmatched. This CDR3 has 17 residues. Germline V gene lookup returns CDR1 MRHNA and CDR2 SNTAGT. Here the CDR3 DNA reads TGTGCCAGCAGTGACGGGACTAGCGGGGGGGCCGCAGATACGCAGTATTTT. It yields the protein CASSDGTSGGAADTQYF.

The DNA of the CDR3 is TGTGCCAGCAGTGAAGGCATAGAAGGCAATCAGCCCCAGCATTTT. Translated, it gives CASSEGIEGNQPQHF. J is TRBJ1-5 and V is TRBV6-1; D ambiguous. The V gene's germline CDR1 is MNHNS and CDR2 SASEGT. Trimming stripped 1 base from V and 2 bases from J, with 9 bases between. This CDR3 region has 15 residues.

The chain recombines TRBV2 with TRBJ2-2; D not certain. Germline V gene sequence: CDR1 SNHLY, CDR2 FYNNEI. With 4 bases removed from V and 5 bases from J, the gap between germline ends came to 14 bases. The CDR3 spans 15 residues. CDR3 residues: CASSVRSYGTGELFF. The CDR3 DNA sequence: TGTGCCAGCAGTGTTCGGAGTTATGGGACCGGGGAGCTGTTTTTT.

CDR3 bases: TGCGCCAGCAGCCAAGAGGGGGGACAGGTATATCAGCCCCAGCATTTT. It codes for CASSQEGGQVYQPQHF. The chain couples TRBV4-1 to TRBJ1-5; 8 positions match TRBD1. Germline values: CDR1 MGHRA, CDR2 YSYEKL. V was clipped by 0 bases and J by 5 bases; unmatched bases: 6. The CDR3 is made up of 16 amino acids.